This TCR beta chain came from a study of Ad26.COV2.S vaccination and SARS-CoV-2 variants (dated by TCRdb to 2020 to 2023). Concerning the study at large: Donors in the vaccine arm were drawn from COV1001, a multicentre, randomized, double-blind, placebo-controlled phase I-IIa trial testing Ad26.COV2.S in healthy adults. Investigators did not know the trial group allocation while performing experiments and assessing outcomes. The specificity and breadth of SARS-CoV-2-reactive T cell receptors after Ad26.COV2.S vaccination were assessed by TCRbeta repertoire sequencing. A total of roughly 30 samples were included in the TCR-sequenced set, comprising approximately 20 Ad26.COV2.S vaccine recipients, 5 placebo recipients and 8 SARS-CoV-2 convalescent individuals. Ad26.COV2.S was given intramuscularly at 5x10^10 or 1x10^11 viral particles, as a single shot or as two shots 56 days apart. Participants in the trial were split at random into five groups of five each, receiving low-dose or high-dose Ad26.COV2.S once or twice, or else placebo on both occasions.

Sequences MRHNA (CDR1) and SNTAGT (CDR2) are obtained from the germline V gene. From cysteine to phenylalanine, the CDR3 is 13 amino acids long. The read is trimmed to its CDR3 DNA, 39 bases read in frame from base 1. V drops 6 bases and J drops 5 bases, leaving 10 bases in between. Broad study findings and their caveats: Spike-specific TCR breadth was higher in Ad26.COV2.S recipients than in placebo recipients (P = 0.0014). Non-spike TCR breadth was comparable between vaccine and placebo recipients, consistent with the vaccine containing only spike. The study was not powered for comparison of responses between vaccine doses or regimens. The authors noted that the TCR breadth and depth analyses may have underestimated total T cell responses. After vaccination, spike-specific CD8+ and CD4+ T cell responses were reported to show substantial breadth.

For this clone: The antigen this receptor binds is unknown. No qualities accompany the bases; no much larger clone lies one base away.

Sample treatment or condition, as interpreted from the label and publication: roughly 19 received Ad26.COV2.S at low or high dose, single or two shots; about 5 received placebo; per-sample allocation not given. Repertoires of vaccine and placebo recipients were sequenced from samples taken on day 63 after the first injection. Cohort 1b enrolled 25 adults aged 18-55 years at a single site in Boston, USA, between 29 July and 7 August 2020. As a vaccine, Ad26.COV2.S was a replication-incompetent adenovirus type 26 vector that expressed a prefusion-stabilized SARS-CoV-2 spike protein derived from the original Wuhan strain. TCRbeta CDR3 regions were sequenced with the immunoSEQ Assay. After extraction, genomic DNA underwent amplification by bias-controlled multiplex PCR, followed by high-throughput sequencing. The paper's data handling went like this. To quantify the absolute abundance of each unique TCRbeta CDR3 region, sequences were collapsed and filtered. Usable DNA was measured by amplifying reference genes present in all nucleated cells, and TCRbeta template counts were normalized to that usable DNA to estimate T cell fraction. Repertoire TCRs were annotated as SARS-CoV-2-specific by exact matching of V gene, CDR3 amino acid sequence and J gene to a known reactive TCR set. MIRA supplied the reference SARS-CoV-2 TCR set, which was filtered for enrichment in COVID-19-positive ImmuneCODE repertoires so that public or cross-reactive TCRs were removed. Based on the MIRA antigens, annotated TCRs were further analysed at the level of specific ORF or position within ORF. Depth was the summed frequency of annotated unique rearrangements, while breadth was defined as annotated unique rearrangements over total unique productive rearrangements. Two-sided Wilcoxon rank-sum tests were used to compare TCR breadth between groups. Held by TCRdb, this immuneACCESS table contains in-frame sequences only and omits some clones. Under half of the omission traces to an unresolved V gene where checked; the cause of the rest is unknown. V and J calls and clone size are copied from that table; D and trimming were computed from the DNA. This sample is represented by 400,000 to 450,000 clones; less than 95% of them were singletons. The top ten constitute under 4.5% of the sample.

The source material was peripheral blood, sampled in a trial of Ad26.COV2.S vaccine versus placebo. In this chain, TRBV6-4 is recombined with TRBJ2-2, with the D gene too uncertain to name. The sequence was obtained from a person between 18 and 59 years old who received the Ad26.COV2.S COVID-19 vaccine or a placebo. The CDR3 protein sequence reads: CASRNSRTGELFF. The DNA is TGTGCCAGCAGGAACTCTAGGACCGGGGAGCTGTTTTTT.